This TCR beta chain was found in a study of a mutant IDH1 vaccine in newly diagnosed glioma. Overall study: The study started vaccination 4-6 weeks after radiotherapy alone, or with temozolomide cycles.

The germline gives CDR1 SGHDT, CDR2 YYEEEE. The CDR3 consists of 15 residues. V lost 1 base, J lost 2 bases, and 11 bases lay in between. General observations from the study: Pseudoprogression appeared unlinked to shifts in leading peripheral T cell clonotypes.

The time point was: week 23, last vaccination. Vaccine doses each comprised 300 ug of mutant IDH1 20-mer peptide, with topical imiquimod. Sequencing was performed with immunoSEQ multiplex PCR; in TCRdb, only in-frame clones are kept and a portion is missing. The data contain about 20,000 clones, 82% of them singletons. Regarding this clone: The antigen remains undetermined.

The source was PBMCs, collected from a glioma patient whose treatment included an IDH1 peptide vaccine. This clonotype was obtained from a man in his thirties or forties with glioma. V usage is TRBV5-6 and J usage is TRBJ2-3, with D unclear. The CDR3: CASSLLAVNTDTQYF. The CDR3 DNA sequence: TGTGCCAGCAGCTTGTTGGCGGTTAACACAGATACGCAGTATTTT.